Presented here are 7 T cell receptor beta chains from one specimen sequenced in a study of blood T cells in healthy people across ages. With a J-beta primer mix and a sample-barcoded 5' primer, a second PCR ran about 6 to 11 cycles. TCRdb reprocessed the 5' RACE reads with MiXCR, giving one entry per CDR3 protein. The sample yields about 510,000 distinct CDR3 sequences, around 27% seen once. Separately, the same data were catalogued under a study of T cells of mothers and their children.

Sequenced input: blood. Receptors were obtained from a boy younger than 10 in good health.

This clonotype has just a few counts. The gene calls are TRBV10-3 and TRBJ2-1, with D perhaps TRBD1 or TRBD2 (5 bases each). Trimming removed 1 base at V and 10 bases at J, with 14 bases between. Germline V gives CDR1 ENHRY, CDR2 SYGVKD. CDR3 length: 14 residues. Written as DNA, the CDR3 is TGTGCCATCAGTGAGTTGGCGGTAGGGGACGAGCAGTTCTTC. Its protein product is CAISELAVGDEQFF.

This clonotype was recorded a few times. The chain employs TRBV6-5 and TRBJ2-5; 8 bases are a match to TRBD1. CDR3 length: 15 amino acids. Germline CDR1 is MNHEY and CDR2 is SVGAGI. Unmatched junction bases numbered 8, after V lost 5 bases and J lost 3 bases. The CDR3: CASSPLGQGKETQYF. The CDR3 nucleotides are TGTGCCAGCAGTCCCCTCGGACAGGGAAAAGAGACCCAGTACTTC.

This clonotype appeared a few times. This chain connects TRBV5-1 to TRBJ2-6, with D perhaps matching TRBD1 (7 bases). CDR1 is SGHRS, CDR2 YFSETQ, per germline. Trimming stripped 2 bases from V and 0 bases from J, with 21 bases between. This CDR3 comprises 20 residues. In nucleotides, the CDR3 is TGCGCCAGCAGCTTTCGGATACGCGGGACAGCTTACTCTGGGGCCAACGTCCTGACTTTC. Amino acid sequence: CASSFRIRGTAYSGANVLTF.

This clonotype was picked up a small number of times. The V and J genes are TRBV7-3 and TRBJ1-5; D ambiguous. Germline CDR1 reads SGHTA; CDR2 reads FQGTGA. V lost 5 bases and J 0 bases, leaving 20 bases between the germline ends. The CDR3 runs 18 residues. The CDR3 DNA reads as TGTGCCAGCAGCATAAAACGGACGGCGAGCAATAGCAATCAGCCCCAGCATTTT. It is translated as CASSIKRTASNSNQPQHF.

This chain links TRBV12-3 or TRBV12-4 with TRBJ2-7, with D perhaps matching TRBD2 (6 bases). V was shortened by 1 base and J by 7 bases, with 14 bases between the two germline ends. This CDR3 region has 14 residues. The CDR3 spells CASSLGGGLSEQYF. The CDR3 DNA follows: TGTGCCAGCAGTTTAGGTGGAGGGCTCAGTGAGCAGTACTTC.

The chain carries TRBV20-1 and TRBJ2-5; D call uncertain. Germline V lookup: CDR1 DFQATT, CDR2 SNEGSKA (reference sequence). This CDR3 region has 14 residues. V was pared by 3 bases and J by 4 bases, with 15 bases between. The DNA of the CDR3 is TGCAGTGCTAGTGTTTTTAGAGCGATAGAGACCCAGTACTTC. Residues: CSASVFRAIETQYF.

This chain uses TRBV10-2 with TRBJ2-3, with 8 bases fitting TRBD1. This CDR3 has 13 amino acids. Germline trimming cut 6 bases from V and 8 bases from J; bases unmatched to any gene: 7. Germline V gene data show CDR1 as WSHSY and CDR2 as SAAADI. CDR3 in amino acids: CASRTGEVGTQYF. DNA for the CDR3: TGCGCCAGCAGGACAGGGGAAGTGGGTACGCAGTATTTT.